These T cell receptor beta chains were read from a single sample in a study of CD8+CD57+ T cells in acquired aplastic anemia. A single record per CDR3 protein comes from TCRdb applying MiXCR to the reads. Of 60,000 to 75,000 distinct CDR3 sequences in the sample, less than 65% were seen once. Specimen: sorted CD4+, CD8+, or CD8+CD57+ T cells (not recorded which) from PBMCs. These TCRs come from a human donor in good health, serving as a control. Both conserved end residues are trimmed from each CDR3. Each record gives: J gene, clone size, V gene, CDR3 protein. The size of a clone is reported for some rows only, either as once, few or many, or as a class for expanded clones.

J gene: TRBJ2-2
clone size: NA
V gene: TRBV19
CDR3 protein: ASSFTSFTGELF

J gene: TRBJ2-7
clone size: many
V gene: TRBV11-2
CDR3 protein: ASSLGLAGFSYEQY

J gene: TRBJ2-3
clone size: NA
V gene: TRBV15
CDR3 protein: ATGAGGDTQY

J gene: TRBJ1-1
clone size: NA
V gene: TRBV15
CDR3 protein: ATSRSPTGAEAF

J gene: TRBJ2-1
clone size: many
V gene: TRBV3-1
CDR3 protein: ASSPRGTSGNNEQF

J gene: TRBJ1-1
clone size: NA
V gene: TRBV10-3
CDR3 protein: AISGQNTEAF

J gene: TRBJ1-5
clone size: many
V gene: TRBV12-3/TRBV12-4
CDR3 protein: ASSFRGRGEPQH

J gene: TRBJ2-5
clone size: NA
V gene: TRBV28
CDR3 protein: ASSPAGSSVPTQY

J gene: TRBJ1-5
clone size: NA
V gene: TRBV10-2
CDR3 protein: ASSARQSNSNQPQH

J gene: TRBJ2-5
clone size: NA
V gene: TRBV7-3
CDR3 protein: ASRGLAGGEETQY

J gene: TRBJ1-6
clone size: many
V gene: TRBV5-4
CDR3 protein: ASSLQGVNNSPLH

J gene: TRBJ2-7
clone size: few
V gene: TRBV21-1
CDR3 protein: ASSVVSGNYEQY

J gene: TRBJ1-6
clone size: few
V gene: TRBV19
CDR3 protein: ASSLPSTGPSPLH